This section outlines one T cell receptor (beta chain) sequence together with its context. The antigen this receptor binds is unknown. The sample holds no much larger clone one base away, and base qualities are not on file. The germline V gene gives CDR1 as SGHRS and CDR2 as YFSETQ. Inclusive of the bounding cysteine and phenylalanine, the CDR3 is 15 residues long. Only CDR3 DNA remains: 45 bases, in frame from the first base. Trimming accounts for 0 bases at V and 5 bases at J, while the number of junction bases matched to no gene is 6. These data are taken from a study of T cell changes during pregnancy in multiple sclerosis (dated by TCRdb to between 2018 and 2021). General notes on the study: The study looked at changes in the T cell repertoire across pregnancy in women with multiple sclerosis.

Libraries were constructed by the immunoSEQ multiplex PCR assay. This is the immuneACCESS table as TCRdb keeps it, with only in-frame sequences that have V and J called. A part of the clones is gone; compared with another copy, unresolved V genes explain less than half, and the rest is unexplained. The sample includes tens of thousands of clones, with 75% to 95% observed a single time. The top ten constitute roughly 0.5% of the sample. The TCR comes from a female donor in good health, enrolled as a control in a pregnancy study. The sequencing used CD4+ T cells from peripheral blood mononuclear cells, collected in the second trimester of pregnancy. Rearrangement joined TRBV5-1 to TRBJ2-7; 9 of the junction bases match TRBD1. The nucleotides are TGCGCCAGCAGCTTGGGAGGGACAGGGTTCCACGAGCAGTACTTC. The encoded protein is CASSLGGTGFHEQYF.